The T cell receptor (beta chain) under discussion was sequenced for a study of T cell clones after liver transplantation. Study-wide background: A pre-transplant mixed lymphocyte reaction with TCRbeta sequencing defined graft-donor-reactive clones followed in post-transplant blood.

Sequencing was performed with immunoSEQ multiplex PCR; in TCRdb, only in-frame clones are kept and a portion is missing. The sample contains over 90,000 clones, about 86% of which appear only once. The germline CDR1 and CDR2 sequences are MNHEY and SMNVEV (reference sequence). This CDR3 contains 17 residues. V was clipped by 3 bases and J by 4 bases; unmatched bases: 6. The specimen comprised CD4+ T cells from blood, sampled approximately 43 months after liver transplant. V usage is TRBV27 and J usage is TRBJ2-3; 14 bases are shared with TRBD2. The receptor's source is a human patient who received a liver transplant. Part of the T cells may come from the graft donor. The CDR3 coding sequence is TGTGCCAGCAGTTTCCTGGGACTAGCGGGAGCTGCAGATACGCAGTATTTT. Translated, it gives CASSFLGLAGAADTQYF.